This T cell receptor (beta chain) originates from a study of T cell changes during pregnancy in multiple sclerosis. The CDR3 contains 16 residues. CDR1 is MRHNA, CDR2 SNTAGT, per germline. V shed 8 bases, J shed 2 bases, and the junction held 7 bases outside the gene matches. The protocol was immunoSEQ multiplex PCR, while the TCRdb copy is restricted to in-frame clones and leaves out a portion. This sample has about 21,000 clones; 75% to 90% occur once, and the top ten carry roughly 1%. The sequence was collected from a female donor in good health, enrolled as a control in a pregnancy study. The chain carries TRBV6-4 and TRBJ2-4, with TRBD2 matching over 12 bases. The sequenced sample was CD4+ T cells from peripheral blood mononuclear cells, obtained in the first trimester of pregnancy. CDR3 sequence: CASPRLAGDPKNIQYF. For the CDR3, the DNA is TGTGCCAGCCCCCGACTAGCGGGAGATCCCAAAAACATTCAGTACTTC.